Given below is one TCR beta chain in context. What it binds is not known. This CDR3 comprises 14 residues. The V gene's germline CDR1 is SGHRS and CDR2 YFSETQ. V dropped 4 bases and J dropped 2 bases, with 13 bases sitting between them. This entry comes from a study of breast tumors, draining lymph nodes, adjacent tissues. General study results and limits: The data were judged consistent with most tumor T cells coming from lymph node and expanding in tumor. The lymph node origin of tumor T cells was framed as consistent with a hypothesis, not demonstrated.

TCRdb reanalysed the multiplex PCR reads using MiXCR and keeps one entry per CDR3 protein. The table has about 12,000 distinct CDR3 sequences, 70% seen once; the top ten hold about two fifths. The source is a female donor with breast cancer. Some clones in this sample may be carry-over from other donors' samples. The sequenced sample consisted of tumor-adjacent breast tissue. The genes are TRBV5-1 and TRBJ2-7; possible D gene TRBD1, 5 bases. The CDR3 nucleotides are TGCGCCAGCAGCGCTTCGACAGCTACCTACGAGCAGTACTTC. It is translated as CASSASTATYEQYF.